These 27 T cell receptor beta chains were all obtained from the same sample, sequenced in a study of tumor-infiltrating lymphocytes in localized non-small cell lung cancer. Using immunoSEQ multiplex PCR, the repertoire was profiled, and TCRdb retains in-frame clones only, with some absent. The data contain about 15,000 clones, roughly 80% of them seen just once; the ten biggest clones take up 6% to 7%. The sequencing input was lung tumor tissue. The origin of the receptors is a human donor with non-small cell lung cancer.

The V gene is TRBV5-1, the J gene TRBJ2-5, with D maybe TRBD2 (5 bases). The ends were cut back, 3 bases at V and 2 bases at J, with 17 bases in the middle. This CDR3 is built from 16 residues. In germline, CDR1 is SGHRS, CDR2 YFSETQ. The CDR3, as DNA: TGCGCCAGCAGCTGGAGCTCGGACTCTCCTCAAGAGACCCAGTACTTC. This gives the protein CASSWSSDSPQETQYF. Complete variable domain (other parts from reference TRBV5-1 and TRBJ2-5): KAGVTQTPRYLIKTRGQQVTLSCSPISGHRSVSWYQQTPGQGLQFLFEYFSETQRNKGNFPGRFSGRQFSNSRSEMNVSTLELGDSALYLCASSWSSDSPQETQYFGPGTRLLVL.

There are a few counts of this clone. J is TRBJ1-4 and V is TRBV18; D is unresolved. The CDR3 is 13 amino acids. V lost 3 bases and J 6 bases, leaving 8 bases between the germline ends. Germline CDR1 is KGHSH and CDR2 is LQKENI. The DNA of the CDR3 is TGTGCCAGCTCACCGAGGAGGGATGAAAAACTGTTTTTT. Its protein product is CASSPRRDEKLFF.

J is TRBJ2-2 and V is TRBV14; 7 bases match TRBD1. The germline CDR1 and CDR2 sequences are SGHDN and FVKESK. The CDR3 length is 15 residues. With 5 bases clipped from V and 2 bases from J, the junction kept 5 bases outside the gene matches. The CDR3 is CASSTGQVNTGELFF. In nucleotides, the CDR3 is TGTGCCAGCAGCACTGGACAGGTTAACACCGGGGAGCTGTTTTTT.

In its sample, this clone was seen a few times. J is TRBJ2-7 and V is TRBV7-9; 9 bases align to TRBD2. V lost 6 bases and J lost 0; bases outside the gene matches: 6. The CDR3 is 15 amino acids. Germline CDR1 is SEHNR and CDR2 is FQNEAQ (reference sequence). CDR3 protein: CASSTTSGNSYEQYF. CDR3 sequence (DNA): TGTGCCAGCAGTACGACTAGCGGTAACTCCTACGAGCAGTACTTC.

The chain recombines TRBV14 with TRBJ2-7; 9 bases agree with TRBD2. Germline CDR1 and CDR2: SGHDN and FVKESK. The CDR3 runs 17 residues. After removal of 1 base from V and 3 bases from J, the junction contained 10 bases not matched to a gene. The CDR3 loop reads CASSQALAGSPYYEQYF. As DNA, the CDR3 is TGTGCCAGCAGCCAAGCGCTAGCGGGATCCCCTTACTACGAGCAGTACTTC. Complete variable domain (other parts from reference TRBV14 and TRBJ2-7): EAGVTQFPSHSVIEKGQTVTLRCDPISGHDNLYWYRRVMGKEIKFLLHFVKESKQDESGMPNNRFLAERTGGTYSTLKVQPAELEDSGVYFCASSQALAGSPYYEQYFGPGTRLTVT.

The chain links TRBV4-2 to TRBJ2-3, with 7 bases fitting TRBD1. The CDR3 extends over 15 amino acids. With V trimmed by 4 bases and J by 3 bases, 7 bases remained unmatched. Germline assignment: CDR1 LGHNA and CDR2 YNFKEQ. CDR3: CASSPRDSSTDTQYF. For the CDR3, the DNA is TGTGCCAGCAGCCCCCGGGACAGTAGTACAGATACGCAGTATTTT.

The chain combines TRBV6-1 with TRBJ2-5, with TRBD2 matching over 9 bases. The CDR3 has 12 residues. Per germline, CDR1 MNHNS and CDR2 SASEGT. Losses at the gene ends were 6 bases for V and 4 bases for J; bases not matched to a gene: 0. The CDR3 DNA reads as TGTGCCAGCAGACTAGCGGGAGAGACCCAGTACTTC. Encoded protein: CASRLAGETQYF.

V and J are TRBV5-1 and TRBJ2-2, with unresolved D. V was shortened by 4 bases and J by 3 bases, with 13 bases between the two germline ends. The germline gives CDR1 SGHRS, CDR2 YFSETQ. The CDR3 consists of 15 residues. CDR3 coding DNA: TGCGCCAGCAGCCCCCCCCAAGATTACACCGGGGAGCTGTTTTTT. It specifies CASSPPQDYTGELFF. Full variable domain (missing parts from reference TRBV5-1 and TRBJ2-2): KAGVTQTPRYLIKTRGQQVTLSCSPISGHRSVSWYQQTPGQGLQFLFEYFSETQRNKGNFPGRFSGRQFSNSRSEMNVSTLELGDSALYLCASSPPQDYTGELFFGEGSRLTVL.

The chain couples TRBV30 to TRBJ2-1, with D unclear. Germline CDR1 GTSNPN, CDR2 SVGIG (reference sequence). The CDR3 extends over 11 amino acids. V lost 5 bases and J lost 4, with 6 bases in between. CDR3: CAWGLYNEQFF. In DNA form, the CDR3 reads TGTGCCTGGGGGCTATACAATGAGCAGTTCTTC.

This clone was seen more than once but under ten times. The chain combines TRBV6-1 with TRBJ2-3; possibly TRBD2 for D (5 bases). V lost 3 bases and J 1 base, leaving 11 bases between the germline ends. The length of the CDR3 is 15 residues. Germline V gives CDR1 MNHNS, CDR2 SASEGT. The CDR3 DNA is TGTGCCAGCAGTGAGCGAGCGGACGGCACAGATACGCAGTATTTT. Its translation: CASSERADGTDTQYF.

The V gene is TRBV27, the J gene TRBJ2-7, with D perhaps matching TRBD2 (6 bases). Germline values: CDR1 MNHEY, CDR2 SMNVEV (reference sequence). The CDR3 loop spans 14 amino acids. V was trimmed by 3 bases and J by 2 bases, leaving 11 bases between them. This CDR3 reads CASSLGEEAYEQYF. CDR3 coding DNA: TGTGCCAGCAGTTTGGGGGAGGAGGCCTACGAGCAGTACTTC.

The rearrangement uses TRBV28 and TRBJ2-3; no firm D call. The V and J ends lost 5 bases and 2 bases respectively, with 11 bases between them. This CDR3 is built from 14 residues. Germline V gives CDR1 MDHEN, CDR2 SYDVKM. The CDR3 coding sequence is TGTGCCAGCAGTGCGAACTTTCACACAGATACGCAGTATTTT. It encodes CASSANFHTDTQYF.

CDR3 region: CAISVRDGNEAFF. The CDR3 nucleotides are TGTGCCATCAGTGTCCGGGACGGAAATGAAGCTTTCTTT. This chain joins TRBV10-3 and TRBJ1-1, with D perhaps TRBD1 (5 bases). CDR1 ENHRY and CDR2 SYGVKD come from the germline V gene. The ends were cut back, 4 bases at V and 7 bases at J, with 13 bases in the middle. The length of the CDR3 is 13 residues.

V and J are TRBV19 and TRBJ2-3; D is unclear. The CDR3 length is 15 residues. CDR1 and CDR2 (germline): LNHDA, SQIVND (reference sequence). V lost 1 base, J lost 2 bases, and 10 bases lay in between. The CDR3 loop is CASSIARADTDTQYF. The CDR3 DNA follows: TGTGCCAGTAGTATAGCCCGGGCAGACACAGATACGCAGTATTTT.

This chain uses TRBV7-3 with TRBJ2-5; TRBD2 matches 10 bases. The germline CDR1 and CDR2 sequences are SGHTA and FQGTGA. This CDR3 is built from 16 residues. Unmatched junction bases numbered 8, after V lost 5 bases and J lost 2 bases. CDR3 sequence (DNA): TGTGCCAGCAGCCATGGGCGACTAGCGGGTCAAGAGACCCAGTACTTC. This translates into CASSHGRLAGQETQYF. The full variable domain, rest sourced from reference TRBV7-3 and TRBJ2-5, is GAGVSQTPSNKVTEKGKYVELRCDPISGHTALYWYRQSLGQGPEFLIYFQGTGAADDSGLPNDRFFAVRPEGSVSTLKIQRTERGDSAVYLCASSHGRLAGQETQYFGPGTRLLVL.

V usage is TRBV10-1 and J usage is TRBJ2-3; a possible D gene is TRBD2 (6 bases). The CDR3 covers 16 residues. CDR1 is WNHNN and CDR2 is SYGVQD in the germline V gene (reference sequence). Trimming removed 3 bases at V and 4 bases at J, with 17 bases between. The CDR3 protein is CASSDTSGDTADTQYF. CDR3 bases: TGCGCCAGCAGTGATACCTCGGGAGATACGGCAGATACGCAGTATTTT.

CDR3 amino acids: CASSSRQGEAMNTEAFF. The CDR3 nucleotides are TGTGCCAGCAGTTCCCGACAGGGTGAAGCGATGAACACTGAAGCTTTCTTT. The chain uses TRBV27 and TRBJ1-1, with TRBD1 identical over 7 bases. CDR3 length: 17 amino acids. Germline V gene data show CDR1 as MNHEY and CDR2 as SMNVEV (reference sequence). V was pared by 4 bases and J by 0 bases, with 11 bases of the junction left unmatched.

The V and J genes are TRBV4-3 and TRBJ1-4, with D maybe TRBD1 (5 bases). The CDR3 loop spans 16 amino acids. CDR1 is LGHNA and CDR2 is YSLEER in the germline V gene. V was clipped by 0 bases and J by 5 bases, with 13 bases between them. The CDR3 protein is CASSQEYGTGNEKLFF. In DNA, the CDR3 is TGCGCCAGCAGCCAAGAATACGGGACTGGAAATGAAAAACTGTTTTTT.

The chain uses TRBV7-9 and TRBJ2-2, with D hard to call. Germline CDR1 and CDR2: SEHNR and FQNEAQ (reference sequence). V was clipped by 3 bases and J by 1 base, with 9 bases between them. The CDR3 covers 15 residues. CDR3 protein: CASSLSLGNTGELFF. CDR3 nucleotides: TGTGCCAGCAGCTTGTCTCTAGGGAACACCGGGGAGCTGTTTTTT.

V is TRBV29-1 and J is TRBJ1-2; 8 bases agree with TRBD1. V trimming: 0 bases; J trimming: 4 bases; junction bases outside the gene matches: 4. The CDR3 spans 14 residues. CDR1 and CDR2 (germline): SQVTM, ANQGSEA. The CDR3 loop reads CSVEDSGTGYGYTF. Written as DNA, the CDR3 is TGCAGCGTTGAAGATTCAGGGACAGGCTATGGCTACACCTTC. The full variable domain, in which reference TRBV29-1 and TRBJ1-2 provide the parts outside the CDR3, is SAVISQKPSRDICQRGTSLTIQCQVDSQVTMMFWYRQQPGQSLTLIATANQGSEATYESGFVIDKFPISRPNLTFSTLTVSNMSPEDSSIYLCSVEDSGTGYGYTFGSGTRLTVV.

V gene TRBV6-6 combines with J gene TRBJ2-1; D could derive from TRBD1 or TRBD2 (5 bases each). V lost 1 base and J 5 bases, leaving 12 bases between the germline ends. Germline CDR1 is MNHNY and CDR2 is SVGAGI (reference sequence). This CDR3 region has 15 residues. CDR3 amino acids: CASSYWDHLHNEQFF. As DNA, the CDR3 is TGTGCCAGCAGTTACTGGGACCACCTCCACAATGAGCAGTTCTTC.

The chain employs TRBV14 and TRBJ2-7, with D unclear. Germline loops: CDR1 SGHDN, CDR2 FVKESK. This CDR3 has 14 amino acids. The ends were cut back, 3 bases at V and 9 bases at J, with 18 bases in the middle. CDR3 nucleotides: TGTGCCAGCAGCCAGGGGTCTACCCGGTGGGGGCAGTACTTC. Translated: CASSQGSTRWGQYF.

V usage is TRBV6-1 and J usage is TRBJ2-7, with D maybe TRBD2 (7 bases). From germline, CDR1 is MNHNS and CDR2 SASEGT. V was pared by 7 bases and J by 1 base, with 14 bases between. CDR3 length: 14 amino acids. The CDR3 coding sequence is TGTGCCAGCATTATCAGGGGAGGGTCCTACGAGCAGTACTTC. Its protein product is CASIIRGGSYEQYF.

V usage is TRBV18 and J usage is TRBJ1-4; D uncertain. V was clipped by 7 bases and J by 11 bases, with 17 bases between them. Germline V gene lookup returns CDR1 KGHSH and CDR2 LQKENI. CDR3 length equals 13 residues. CDR3 nucleotides: TGTGCCAGCTTCCCCTTGGGCGCCGTGAAACTGTTTTTT. Amino acids: CASFPLGAVKLFF.

The chain has TRBV5-1 and TRBJ2-2; D is unclear. V lost 0 bases to trimming and J lost 3 bases, with 9 bases between them. The germline gives CDR1 SGHRS, CDR2 YFSETQ. The CDR3 length is 15 residues. The CDR3 loop is CASSLAGSYTGELFF. CDR3 nucleotide sequence: TGCGCCAGCAGCTTGGCTGGCAGCTACACCGGGGAGCTGTTTTTT.

The chain has TRBV5-1 and TRBJ1-1, with a possible D match to TRBD1 (5 bases). This CDR3 is 14 amino acids long. The V end lost 4 bases, the J end lost 1 base, and 11 bases lay between the germline ends. The V gene's germline CDR1 is SGHRS and CDR2 YFSETQ. Written as DNA, the CDR3 is TGCGCCAGCAGCCCGACAGTACAGAACACTGAAGCTTTCTTT. Translating it yields CASSPTVQNTEAFF. Complete variable domain (other parts from reference TRBV5-1 and TRBJ1-1): KAGVTQTPRYLIKTRGQQVTLSCSPISGHRSVSWYQQTPGQGLQFLFEYFSETQRNKGNFPGRFSGRQFSNSRSEMNVSTLELGDSALYLCASSPTVQNTEAFFGQGTRLTVV.

The chain couples TRBV19 to TRBJ2-2; D unresolved. The length of the CDR3 is 16 residues. Per germline, CDR1 LNHDA and CDR2 SQIVND (reference sequence). V was cut by 0 bases and J by 6 bases, with 14 bases left in between. The CDR3 DNA reads as TGTGCCAGTAGTATAGATCATGGCTTAAGGGCCGGGGAGCTGTTTTTT. Translation: CASSIDHGLRAGELFF.